This record looks at one TCR beta chain sequence and its context. The germline V gene encodes CDR1 SEHNR and CDR2 FQNEAQ (reference sequence). The trim removed 1 base at V and 6 bases at J, leaving 9 bases unmatched. The CDR3 is 17 residues long. The sample is drawn from a study of cytomegalovirus exposure and HLA in healthy donors. Overall study context: Early released data comprised about 84 million unique TCRs from HLA-typed donors.

The PCR had 60 Vbeta and 13 Jbeta primers. The method was immunoSEQ multiplex PCR; TCRdb's version includes in-frame clones alone and lacks a portion of them. The table includes 100,000 to 150,000 clones, over 65% detected once. The sequenced sample consisted of PBMCs. The sequence was obtained from a man in his fifties or sixties in good health and CMV-seronegative. V gene TRBV7-9 combines with J gene TRBJ2-1; 10 bases are shared with TRBD2. The CDR3 bases are TGTGCCAGCAGCTTAGTGTACAGCGGGGGGGCCGCCAATGAGCAGTTCTTC. Protein product: CASSLVYSGGAANEQFF.